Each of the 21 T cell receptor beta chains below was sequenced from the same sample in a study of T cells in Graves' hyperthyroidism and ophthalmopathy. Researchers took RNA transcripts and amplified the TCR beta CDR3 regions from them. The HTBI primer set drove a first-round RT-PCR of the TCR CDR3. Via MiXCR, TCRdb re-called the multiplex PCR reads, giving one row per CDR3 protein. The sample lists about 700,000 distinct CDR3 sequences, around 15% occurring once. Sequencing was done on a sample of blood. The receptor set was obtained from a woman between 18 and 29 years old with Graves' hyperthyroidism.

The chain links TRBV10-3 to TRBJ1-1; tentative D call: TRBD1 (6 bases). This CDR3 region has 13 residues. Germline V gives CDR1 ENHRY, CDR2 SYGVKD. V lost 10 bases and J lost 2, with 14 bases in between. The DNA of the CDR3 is TGTGCCACGAACCCGGACAGAAACACTGAAGCTTTCTTT. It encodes CATNPDRNTEAFF.

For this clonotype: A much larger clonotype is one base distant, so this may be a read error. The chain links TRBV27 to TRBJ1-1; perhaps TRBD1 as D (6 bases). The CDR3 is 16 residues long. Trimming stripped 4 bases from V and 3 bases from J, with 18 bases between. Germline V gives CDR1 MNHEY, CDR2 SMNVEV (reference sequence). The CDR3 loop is CASSSPTGLPDTEAFF. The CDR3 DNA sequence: TGTGCCAGCAGTTCTCCAACAGGGCTCCCTGACACTGAAGCTTTCTTT.

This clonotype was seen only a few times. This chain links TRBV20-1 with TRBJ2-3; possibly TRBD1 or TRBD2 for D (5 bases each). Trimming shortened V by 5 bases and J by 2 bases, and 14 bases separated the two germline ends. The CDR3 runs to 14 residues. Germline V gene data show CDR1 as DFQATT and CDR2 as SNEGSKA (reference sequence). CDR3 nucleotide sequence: TGCAGTGCTCTTCGAGGGGAAAACACAGATACGCAGTATTTT. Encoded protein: CSALRGENTDTQYF.

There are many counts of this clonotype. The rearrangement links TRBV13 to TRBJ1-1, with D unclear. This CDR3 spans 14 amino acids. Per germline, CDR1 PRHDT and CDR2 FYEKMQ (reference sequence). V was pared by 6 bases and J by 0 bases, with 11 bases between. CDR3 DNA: TGTGCCAGCAGTTTATCGACACTGAACACTGAAGCTTTCTTT. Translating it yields CASSLSTLNTEAFF.

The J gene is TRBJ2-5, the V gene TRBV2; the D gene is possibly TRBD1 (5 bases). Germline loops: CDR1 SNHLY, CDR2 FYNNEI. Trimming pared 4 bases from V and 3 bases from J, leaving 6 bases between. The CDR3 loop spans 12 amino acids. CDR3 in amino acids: CASSVTEETQYF. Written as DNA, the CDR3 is TGTGCCAGCAGTGTGACAGAAGAGACCCAGTACTTC.

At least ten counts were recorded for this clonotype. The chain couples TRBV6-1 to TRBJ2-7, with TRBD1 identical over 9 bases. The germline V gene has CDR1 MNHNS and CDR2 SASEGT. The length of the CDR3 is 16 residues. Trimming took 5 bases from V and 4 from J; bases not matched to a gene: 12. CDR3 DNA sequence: TGTGCCAGCAGTTCCCTAGGGACAGGGAGTAGATACGAGCAGTACTTC. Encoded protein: CASSSLGTGSRYEQYF.

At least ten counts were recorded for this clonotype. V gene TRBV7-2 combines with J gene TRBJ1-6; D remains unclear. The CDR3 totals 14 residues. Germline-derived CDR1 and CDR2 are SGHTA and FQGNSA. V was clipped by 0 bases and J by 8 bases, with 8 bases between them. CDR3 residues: CASSLAGPYSPLHF. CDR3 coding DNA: TGTGCCAGCAGCTTAGCGGGCCCCTATTCACCCCTCCACTTT.

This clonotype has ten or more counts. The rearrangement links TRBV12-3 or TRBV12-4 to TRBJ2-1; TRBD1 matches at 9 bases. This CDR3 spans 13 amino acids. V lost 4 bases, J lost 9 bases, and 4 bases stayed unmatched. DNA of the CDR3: TGTGCCAGCAGTTCAAACAGGGGGCTTGAGCAGTTCTTC. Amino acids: CASSSNRGLEQFF.

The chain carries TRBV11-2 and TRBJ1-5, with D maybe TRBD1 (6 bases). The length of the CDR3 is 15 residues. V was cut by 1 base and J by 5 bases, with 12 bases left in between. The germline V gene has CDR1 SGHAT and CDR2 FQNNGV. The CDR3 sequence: CASSLGGLRDQPQHF. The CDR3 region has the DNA TGTGCCAGCAGCTTAGGGGGGCTCAGGGATCAGCCCCAGCATTTT.

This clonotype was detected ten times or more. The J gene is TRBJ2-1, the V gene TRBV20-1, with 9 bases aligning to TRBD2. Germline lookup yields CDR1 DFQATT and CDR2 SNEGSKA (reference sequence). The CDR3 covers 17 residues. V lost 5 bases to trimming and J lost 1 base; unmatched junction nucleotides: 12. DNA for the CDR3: TGCAGTGCTGAAGTCAGTAGCGGGAGTACATCCTACAATGAGCAGTTCTTC. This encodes CSAEVSSGSTSYNEQFF.

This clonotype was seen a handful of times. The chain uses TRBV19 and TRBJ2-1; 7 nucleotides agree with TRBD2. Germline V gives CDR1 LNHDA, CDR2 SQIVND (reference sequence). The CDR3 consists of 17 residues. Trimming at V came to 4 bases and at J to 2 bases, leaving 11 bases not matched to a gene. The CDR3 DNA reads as TGTGCCAGTAGTAGGGGCGGGAGTGACGGCCCCTACAATGAGCAGTTCTTC. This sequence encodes CASSRGGSDGPYNEQFF.

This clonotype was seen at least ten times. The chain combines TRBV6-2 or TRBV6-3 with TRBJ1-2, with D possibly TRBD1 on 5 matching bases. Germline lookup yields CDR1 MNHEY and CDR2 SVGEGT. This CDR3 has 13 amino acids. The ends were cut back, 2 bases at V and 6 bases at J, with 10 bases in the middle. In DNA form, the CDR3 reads TGTGCCAGCAGTTACGCAGGGAAGGATGGCTACACCTTC. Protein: CASSYAGKDGYTF.

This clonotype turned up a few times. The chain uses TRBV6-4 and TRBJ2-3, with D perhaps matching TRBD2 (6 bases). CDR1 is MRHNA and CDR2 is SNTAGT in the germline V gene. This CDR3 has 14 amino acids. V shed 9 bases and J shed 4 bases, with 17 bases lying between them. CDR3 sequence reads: CASRLITGADTQYF. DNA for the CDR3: TGTGCCAGTAGACTAATAACGGGAGCAGATACGCAGTATTTT.

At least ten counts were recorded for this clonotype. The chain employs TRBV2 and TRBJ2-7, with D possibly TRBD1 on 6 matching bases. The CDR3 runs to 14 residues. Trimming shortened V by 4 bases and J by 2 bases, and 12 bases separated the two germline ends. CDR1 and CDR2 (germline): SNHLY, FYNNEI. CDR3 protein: CASSVSGHTYEQYF. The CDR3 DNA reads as TGTGCCAGCAGTGTATCGGGACACACCTACGAGCAGTACTTC.

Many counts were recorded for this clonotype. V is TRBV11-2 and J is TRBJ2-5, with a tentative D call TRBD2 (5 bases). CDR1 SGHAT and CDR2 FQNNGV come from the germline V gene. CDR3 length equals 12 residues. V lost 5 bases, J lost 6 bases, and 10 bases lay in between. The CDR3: CASSQGLQTQYF. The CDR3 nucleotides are TGTGCCAGCAGCCAAGGACTCCAGACCCAGTACTTC.

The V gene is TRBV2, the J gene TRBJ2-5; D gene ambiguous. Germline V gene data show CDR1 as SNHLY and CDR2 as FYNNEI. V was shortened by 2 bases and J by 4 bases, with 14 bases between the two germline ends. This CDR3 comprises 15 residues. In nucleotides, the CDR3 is TGTGCCAGCAGTGAATCCCCGCTGGTGGGAGAGACCCAGTACTTC. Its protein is CASSESPLVGETQYF.

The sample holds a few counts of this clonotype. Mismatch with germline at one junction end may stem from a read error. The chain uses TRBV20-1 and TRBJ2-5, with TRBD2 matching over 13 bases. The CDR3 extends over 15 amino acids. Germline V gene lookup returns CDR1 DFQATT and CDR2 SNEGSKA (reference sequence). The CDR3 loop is CSARGPGLAGNGRDF. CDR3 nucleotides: TGCAGTGCTAGAGGTCCGGGACTAGCGGGAAATGGTCGAGACTTC.

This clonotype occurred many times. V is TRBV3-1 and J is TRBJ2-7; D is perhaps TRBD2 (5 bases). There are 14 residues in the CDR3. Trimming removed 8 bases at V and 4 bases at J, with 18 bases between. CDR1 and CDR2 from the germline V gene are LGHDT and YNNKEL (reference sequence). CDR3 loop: CASSPRGSGYEQYF. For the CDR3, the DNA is TGTGCCAGCTCACCACGAGGAAGCGGTTACGAGCAGTACTTC.

CDR3 region: CASSAATGPGNTEAFF. DNA of the CDR3: TGTGCCAGCAGCGCTGCGACAGGCCCGGGGAACACTGAAGCTTTCTTT. The chain employs TRBV12-3 or TRBV12-4 and TRBJ1-1, with D perhaps matching TRBD1 (6 bases). The CDR3 extends over 16 amino acids. V gave up 6 bases and J gave up 1 base, with 18 bases separating them.

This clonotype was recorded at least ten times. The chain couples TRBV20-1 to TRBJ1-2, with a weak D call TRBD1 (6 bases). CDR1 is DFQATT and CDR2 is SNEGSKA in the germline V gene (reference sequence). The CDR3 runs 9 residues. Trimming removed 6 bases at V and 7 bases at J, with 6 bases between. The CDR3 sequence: CSAGGGYTF. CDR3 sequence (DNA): TGCAGTGCAGGGGGTGGCTACACCTTC.

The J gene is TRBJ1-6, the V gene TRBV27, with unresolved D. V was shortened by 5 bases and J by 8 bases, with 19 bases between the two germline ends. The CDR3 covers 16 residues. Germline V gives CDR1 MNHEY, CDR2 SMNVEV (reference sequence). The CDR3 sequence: CASSPFPGPLDSPLHF. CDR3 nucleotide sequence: TGTGCCAGCAGTCCCTTTCCCGGGCCACTGGATTCACCCCTCCACTTT.